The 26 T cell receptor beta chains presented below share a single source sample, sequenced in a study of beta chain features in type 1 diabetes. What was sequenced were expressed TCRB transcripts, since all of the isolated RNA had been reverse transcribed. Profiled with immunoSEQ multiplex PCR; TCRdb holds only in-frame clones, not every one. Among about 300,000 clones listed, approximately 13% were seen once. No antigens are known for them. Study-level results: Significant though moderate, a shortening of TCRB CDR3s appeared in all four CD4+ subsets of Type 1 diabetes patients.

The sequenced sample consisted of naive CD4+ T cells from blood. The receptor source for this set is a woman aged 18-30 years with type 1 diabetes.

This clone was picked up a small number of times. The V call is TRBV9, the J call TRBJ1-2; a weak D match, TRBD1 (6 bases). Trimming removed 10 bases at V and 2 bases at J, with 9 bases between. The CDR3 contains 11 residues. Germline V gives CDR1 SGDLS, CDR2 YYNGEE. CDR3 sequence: CASGQNYGYTF. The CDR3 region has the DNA TGTGCCTCTGGACAGAACTATGGCTACACCTTC.

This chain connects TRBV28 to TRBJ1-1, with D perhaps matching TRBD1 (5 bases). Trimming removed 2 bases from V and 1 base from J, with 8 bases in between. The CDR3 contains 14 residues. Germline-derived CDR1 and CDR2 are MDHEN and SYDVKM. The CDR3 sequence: CASSLGAPNTEAFF. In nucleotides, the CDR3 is TGTGCCAGCAGTTTAGGGGCCCCGAACACTGAAGCTTTCTTT.

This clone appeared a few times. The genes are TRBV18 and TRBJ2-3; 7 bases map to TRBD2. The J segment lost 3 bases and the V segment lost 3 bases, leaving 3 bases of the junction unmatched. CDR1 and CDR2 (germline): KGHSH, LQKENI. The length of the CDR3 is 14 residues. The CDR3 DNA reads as TGTGCCAGCTCACCCACTAGCGAGACAGATACGCAGTATTTT. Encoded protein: CASSPTSETDTQYF.

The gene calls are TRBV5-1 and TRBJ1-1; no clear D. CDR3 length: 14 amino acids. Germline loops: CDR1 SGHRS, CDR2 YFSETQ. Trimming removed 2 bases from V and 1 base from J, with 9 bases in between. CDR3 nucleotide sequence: TGCGCCAGCAGCTTTAACCAGGAGAACACTGAAGCTTTCTTT. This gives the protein CASSFNQENTEAFF. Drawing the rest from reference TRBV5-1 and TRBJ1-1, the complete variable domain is KAGVTQTPRYLIKTRGQQVTLSCSPISGHRSVSWYQQTPGQGLQFLFEYFSETQRNKGNFPGRFSGRQFSNSRSEMNVSTLELGDSALYLCASSFNQENTEAFFGQGTRLTVV.

The CDR3 bases are TGTGCCTGGAGTGTCTCGACAGGAGCCTACGAGCAGTACTTC. Translating gives CAWSVSTGAYEQYF. V is TRBV30 and J is TRBJ2-7, with a tentative D call TRBD1 (6 bases). V was clipped by 0 bases and J by 2 bases, with 11 bases between them. CDR3 length equals 14 residues. CDR1 GTSNPN and CDR2 SVGIG come from the germline V gene (reference sequence).

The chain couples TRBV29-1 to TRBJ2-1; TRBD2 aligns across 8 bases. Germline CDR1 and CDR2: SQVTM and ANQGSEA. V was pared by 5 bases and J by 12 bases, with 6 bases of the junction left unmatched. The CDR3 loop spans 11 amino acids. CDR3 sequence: CSVNREGVQFF. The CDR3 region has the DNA TGCAGCGTTAACCGGGAGGGGGTGCAGTTCTTC.

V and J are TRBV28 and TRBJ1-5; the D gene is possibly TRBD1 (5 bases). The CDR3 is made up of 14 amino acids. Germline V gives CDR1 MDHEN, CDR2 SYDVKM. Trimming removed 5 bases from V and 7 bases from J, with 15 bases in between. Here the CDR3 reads CASSPGGDGQPQHF. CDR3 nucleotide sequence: TGTGCCAGCAGTCCCGGGGGGGATGGGCAGCCCCAGCATTTT.

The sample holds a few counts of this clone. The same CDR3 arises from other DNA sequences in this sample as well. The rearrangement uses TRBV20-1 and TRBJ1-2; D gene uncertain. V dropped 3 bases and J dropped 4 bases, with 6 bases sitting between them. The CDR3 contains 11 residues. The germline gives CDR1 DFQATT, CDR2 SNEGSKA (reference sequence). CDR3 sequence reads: CSARGSYGYTF. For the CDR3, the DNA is TGCAGTGCTAGGGGGAGCTATGGCTACACCTTC.

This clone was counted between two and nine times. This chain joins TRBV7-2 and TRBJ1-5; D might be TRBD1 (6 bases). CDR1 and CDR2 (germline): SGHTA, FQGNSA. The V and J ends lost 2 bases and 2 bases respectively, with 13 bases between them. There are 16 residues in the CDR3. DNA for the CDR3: TGTGCCAGCAGCTTATTTGTACAGGGTGGCAATCAGCCCCAGCATTTT. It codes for CASSLFVQGGNQPQHF.

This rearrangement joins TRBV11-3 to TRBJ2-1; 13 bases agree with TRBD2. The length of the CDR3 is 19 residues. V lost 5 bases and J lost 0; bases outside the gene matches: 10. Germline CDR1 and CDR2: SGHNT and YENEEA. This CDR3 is CASSKGTSGNRSSYNEQFF. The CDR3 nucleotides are TGTGCCAGCAGCAAAGGGACTAGCGGGAACAGAAGCTCCTACAATGAGCAGTTCTTC.

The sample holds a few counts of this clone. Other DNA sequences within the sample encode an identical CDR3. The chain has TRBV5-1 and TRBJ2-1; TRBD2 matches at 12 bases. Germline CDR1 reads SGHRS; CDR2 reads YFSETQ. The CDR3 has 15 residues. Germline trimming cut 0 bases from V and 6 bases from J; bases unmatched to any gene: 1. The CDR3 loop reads CASSLGLAGVNEQFF. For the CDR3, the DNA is TGCGCCAGCAGCTTGGGACTAGCGGGAGTCAATGAGCAGTTCTTC.

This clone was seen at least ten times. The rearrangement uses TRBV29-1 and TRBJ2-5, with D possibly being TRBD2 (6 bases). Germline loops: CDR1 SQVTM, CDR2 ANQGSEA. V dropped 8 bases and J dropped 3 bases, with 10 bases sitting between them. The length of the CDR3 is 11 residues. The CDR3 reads CSTGGKETQYF. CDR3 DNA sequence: TGCAGCACTGGGGGGAAAGAGACCCAGTACTTC.

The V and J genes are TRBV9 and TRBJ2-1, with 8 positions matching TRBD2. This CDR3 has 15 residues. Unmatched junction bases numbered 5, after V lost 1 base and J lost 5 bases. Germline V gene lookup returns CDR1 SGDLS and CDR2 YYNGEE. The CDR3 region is CASSVWAGGNNEQFF. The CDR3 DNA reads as TGTGCCAGCAGCGTATGGGCGGGAGGCAACAATGAGCAGTTCTTC. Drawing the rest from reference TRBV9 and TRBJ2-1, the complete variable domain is DSGVTQTPKHLITATGQRVTLRCSPRSGDLSVYWYQQSLDQGLQFLIQYYNGEERAKGNILERFSAQQFPDLHSELNLSSLELGDSALYFCASSVWAGGNNEQFFGPGTRLTVL.

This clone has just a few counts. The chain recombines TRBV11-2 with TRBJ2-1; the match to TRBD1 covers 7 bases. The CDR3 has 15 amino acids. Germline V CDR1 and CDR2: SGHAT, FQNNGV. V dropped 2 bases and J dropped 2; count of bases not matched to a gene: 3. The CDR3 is CASSLQGTAYNEQFF. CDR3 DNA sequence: TGTGCCAGCAGCTTACAGGGGACAGCCTACAATGAGCAGTTCTTC.

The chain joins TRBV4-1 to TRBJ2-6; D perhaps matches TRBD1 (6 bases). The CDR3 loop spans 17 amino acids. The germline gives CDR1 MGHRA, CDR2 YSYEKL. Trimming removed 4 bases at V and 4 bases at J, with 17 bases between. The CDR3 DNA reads TGCGCCAGCAGCCTGGCCAACAGGGTAGACGGGGCCAACGTCCTGACTTTC. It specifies CASSLANRVDGANVLTF.

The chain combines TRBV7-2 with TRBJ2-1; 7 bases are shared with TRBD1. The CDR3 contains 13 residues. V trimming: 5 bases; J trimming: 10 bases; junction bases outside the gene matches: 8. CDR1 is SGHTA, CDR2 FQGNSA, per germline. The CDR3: CASSDYRGREQFF. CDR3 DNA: TGTGCCAGCAGCGACTACAGGGGCCGGGAGCAGTTCTTC.

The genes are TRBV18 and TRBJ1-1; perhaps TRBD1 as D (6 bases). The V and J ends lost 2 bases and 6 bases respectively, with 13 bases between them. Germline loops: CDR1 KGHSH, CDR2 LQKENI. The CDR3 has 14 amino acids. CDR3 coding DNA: TGTGCCAGCTCACCAATGGGGGCCACCCCTGAAGCTTTCTTT. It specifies CASSPMGATPEAFF.

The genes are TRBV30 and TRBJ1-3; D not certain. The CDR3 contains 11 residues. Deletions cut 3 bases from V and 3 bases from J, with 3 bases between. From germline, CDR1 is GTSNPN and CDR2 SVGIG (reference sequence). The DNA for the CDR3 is TGTGCCTGGAGCTATGGAAACACCATATATTTT. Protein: CAWSYGNTIYF.

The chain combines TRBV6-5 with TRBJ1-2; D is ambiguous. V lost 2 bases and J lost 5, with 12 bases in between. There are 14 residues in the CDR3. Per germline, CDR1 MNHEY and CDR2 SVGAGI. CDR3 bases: TGTGCCAGCAGTTACACCTCCGGGATATATGGCTACACCTTC. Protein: CASSYTSGIYGYTF.

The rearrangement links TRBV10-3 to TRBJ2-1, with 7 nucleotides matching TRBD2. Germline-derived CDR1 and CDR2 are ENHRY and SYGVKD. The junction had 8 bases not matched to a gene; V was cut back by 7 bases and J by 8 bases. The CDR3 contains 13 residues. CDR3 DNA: TGTGCCATCATGGGGACTAACACCCATGAGCAGTTCTTC. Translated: CAIMGTNTHEQFF.

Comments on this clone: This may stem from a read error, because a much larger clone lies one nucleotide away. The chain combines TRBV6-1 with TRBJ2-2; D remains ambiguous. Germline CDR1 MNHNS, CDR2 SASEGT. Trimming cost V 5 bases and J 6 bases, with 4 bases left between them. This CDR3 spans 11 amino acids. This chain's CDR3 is CASSHSGELFF. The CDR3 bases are TGTGCCAGCAGTCACTCCGGGGAGCTGTTTTTT.

The CDR3 DNA reads as TGTGCCACCAGCAGAGTAGTTAGCAATAGAGATACGCAGTATTTT. Translating gives CATSRVVSNRDTQYF. The V and J genes are TRBV15 and TRBJ2-3; the D is unclear. CDR1 and CDR2 from the germline V gene are LNHNV and YYDKDF (reference sequence). This CDR3 region has 15 residues. Between the trimmed V and J ends, which lost 1 base and 5 bases, there was a span of 13 bases.

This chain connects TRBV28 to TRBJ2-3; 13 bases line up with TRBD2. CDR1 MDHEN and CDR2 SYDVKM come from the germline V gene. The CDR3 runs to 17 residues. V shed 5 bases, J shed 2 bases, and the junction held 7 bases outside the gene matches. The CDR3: CASSPGLAGVFTDTQYF. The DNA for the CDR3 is TGTGCCAGCAGTCCCGGACTAGCGGGAGTCTTCACAGATACGCAGTATTTT.

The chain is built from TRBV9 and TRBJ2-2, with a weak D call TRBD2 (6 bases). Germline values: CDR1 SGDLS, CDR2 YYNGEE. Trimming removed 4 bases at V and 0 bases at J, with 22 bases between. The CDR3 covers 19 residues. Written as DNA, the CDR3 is TGTGCCAGCAGCCACAGCGGTATTCGGAGGGCGGCGAACACCGGGGAGCTGTTTTTT. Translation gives CASSHSGIRRAANTGELFF.

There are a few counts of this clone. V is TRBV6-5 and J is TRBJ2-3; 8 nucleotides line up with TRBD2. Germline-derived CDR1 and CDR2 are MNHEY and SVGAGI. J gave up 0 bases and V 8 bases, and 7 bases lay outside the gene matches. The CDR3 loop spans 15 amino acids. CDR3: CASGTAGASTDTQYF. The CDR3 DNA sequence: TGTGCCAGCGGAACAGCGGGAGCTAGCACAGATACGCAGTATTTT.

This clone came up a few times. This chain's CDR3 is CACYFRGSWAGELFF. The DNA for the CDR3 is TGTGCCTGTTACTTCAGGGGGAGTTGGGCCGGGGAGCTGTTTTTT. V usage is TRBV30 and J usage is TRBJ2-2, with 7 bases fitting TRBD1. Germline lookup yields CDR1 GTSNPN and CDR2 SVGIG (reference sequence). The CDR3 sequence is 15 residues long. After removal of 6 bases from V and 6 bases from J, the junction contained 13 bases not matched to a gene.